What follows describes a single T cell receptor beta chain. Its antigen is currently unknown. This record belongs to a study of T cell responses to AZD1222 COVID-19 vaccine. Study-level points and caveats: With dominance at 160-218 and 743-854, vaccine-associated CD4 TCRs spanned spike.

From germline, CDR1 is SGHNT and CDR2 YYREEE (reference sequence). CDR3 size: 13 residues. The V and J ends lost 6 bases and 9 bases, in that order; junction bases with no gene match: 6. Clones were sequenced by immunoSEQ multiplex PCR, and TCRdb holds only the in-frame ones, with some missing. Found here are 150,000 to 190,000 clones, 90% of them singletons; the top ten hold approximately 1.5%. The sample in question was peripheral blood, obtained 28 days after the second AZD1222 dose. The receptor was derived from an adult who received the AZD1222 COVID-19 vaccine. V is TRBV5-4 and J is TRBJ2-1; 10 nucleotides agree with TRBD2. CDR3 in amino acids: CASTGTSVGEQFF. For the CDR3, the DNA is TGTGCCAGCACGGGGACTAGCGTCGGTGAGCAGTTCTTC.